This TCR beta chain is from a study of patients and donors after allogeneic stem cell transplantation. TCRdb fed the RT-PCR reads into MiXCR, producing one record per CDR3 protein. The data show roughly 30,000 distinct CDR3 sequences, with over 6.5% seen just once and just under 35% held by the top ten. This clonotype appeared many times. The CDR3 is 16 residues long. The ends lost 0 bases at V and 4 bases at J; junction bases unmatched: 3. Germline CDR1 reads SGHRS; CDR2 reads YFSETQ. The TCR was taken from a human donor who was either an allogeneic HSCT recipient or a stem cell or donor lymphocyte infusion donor (not recorded which). It is not recorded whose cells these are; they may come from a transplant donor. The chain is built from TRBV5-1 and TRBJ2-1; the match to TRBD2 covers 11 bases. The sequenced material came from blood, either unsorted or a sorted T cell fraction (not recorded which). The CDR3 coding sequence is TGCGCCAGCAGCTTGGGACTAGCGGGACCGTACAATGAGCAGTTCTTC. It encodes CASSLGLAGPYNEQFF.